The 16 T cell receptor beta chains given below trace back to one sample, sequenced in a study of cytomegalovirus exposure and HLA in healthy donors. TCRdb's table, derived via immunoSEQ multiplex PCR, lists solely in-frame clones and lacks some. The sample records over 200,000 clones, around 87% being singletons. Sequencing was performed on PBMCs. The receptor source for this set is a woman younger than 35 in good health and CMV-seropositive.

This clone has a handful of counts. The chain recombines TRBV5-1 with TRBJ1-5, with 7 bases identical to TRBD1. Germline V CDR1 and CDR2: SGHRS, YFSETQ. J was trimmed by 7 bases and V by 1 base; bases with no gene match: 5. The CDR3 totals 14 residues. The CDR3 DNA follows: TGCGCCAGCAGCTTGAACAGGGGAGGCCAGCCCCAGCATTTT. Translation gives CASSLNRGGQPQHF.

This clone was observed a single time. The CDR3 spells CASSVGRELYSDTQYF. As DNA, the CDR3 is TGTGCCAGCAGCGTAGGTCGGGAACTATACTCAGATACGCAGTATTTT. The chain combines TRBV9 with TRBJ2-3; weak D call: TRBD2 (5 bases). Germline assignment: CDR1 SGDLS and CDR2 YYNGEE. Trimming shortened V by 0 bases and J by 4 bases, and 15 bases separated the two germline ends. The CDR3 is 16 amino acids.

CDR3 bases: TGCGCCAGCACACAGAATTGGGGGGTTTCGATCTACGAGCAGTACTTC. This codes for CASTQNWGVSIYEQYF. This chain joins TRBV23-1 and TRBJ2-7, with a tentative D call TRBD2 (6 bases). TRBV23-1 qualifies as an ORF whose function is uncertain. The germline V and J ends were trimmed by 7 bases and 3 bases, with 22 bases remaining between them. CDR3 length: 16 amino acids.

The CDR3 region is CSVEDPQGTYNEQFF. The CDR3 DNA is TGCAGCGTTGAAGATCCACAGGGGACCTACAATGAGCAGTTCTTC. The chain employs TRBV29-1 and TRBJ2-1; 7 bases are a match to TRBD1. J lost 2 bases, V lost 0 bases, and 4 bases had no gene match. Germline assignment: CDR1 SQVTM and CDR2 ANQGSEA. The CDR3 consists of 15 residues.

The chain is built from TRBV19 and TRBJ2-3, with 9 bases matching TRBD2. This CDR3 has 20 residues. Germline V gene data show CDR1 as LNHDA and CDR2 as SQIVND (reference sequence). V lost 4 bases and J lost 0; bases outside the gene matches: 17. The CDR3 is CASSTYVIAGESASTDTQYF. CDR3 DNA sequence: TGTGCCAGTAGTACATACGTCATAGCGGGAGAGAGCGCTAGCACAGATACGCAGTATTTT.

This clone has only one observation. This chain links TRBV13 with TRBJ2-4, with D possibly being TRBD2 (7 bases). The length of the CDR3 is 15 residues. Trimming took off 4 bases at V and 0 bases at J, with 10 bases between the two ends. Looked up from germline, CDR1 is PRHDT and CDR2 is FYEKMQ (reference sequence). This CDR3 reads CASSWEGVAKNIQYF. For the CDR3, the DNA is TGTGCCAGCAGCTGGGAGGGGGTAGCCAAAAACATTCAGTACTTC.

This sequence joins TRBV6-5 and TRBJ2-3, with D tentatively TRBD2 (5 bases). Germline V gene data show CDR1 as MNHEY and CDR2 as SVGAGI. V lost 6 bases and J lost 4, with 11 bases in between. The CDR3 spans 13 residues. CDR3: CASSRGRADTQYF. The CDR3 DNA is TGTGCCAGCAGCCGGGGTAGAGCAGATACGCAGTATTTT.

The chain employs TRBV7-3 and TRBJ2-5, with 7 bases fitting TRBD1. Germline V gene data show CDR1 as SGHTA and CDR2 as FQGTGA. V shed 5 bases, J shed 5 bases, and the junction held 5 bases outside the gene matches. CDR3 length equals 13 residues. DNA of the CDR3: TGTGCCAGCAGCCCACTACAGGGGGAGACCCAGTACTTC. This sequence encodes CASSPLQGETQYF.

The CDR3 is CASSGGPNYGYTF. The DNA for the CDR3 is TGTGCCAGCAGCGGGGGTCCGAACTATGGCTACACCTTC. The chain employs TRBV28 and TRBJ1-2; perhaps TRBD1 as D (5 bases). The CDR3 totals 13 residues. Between the trimmed V and J ends, which lost 6 bases and 2 bases, there was a span of 10 bases. CDR1 and CDR2 from the germline V gene are MDHEN and SYDVKM.

The sample holds one count of this clone. The CDR3 region is CASSGLGQTTNEKLFF. CDR3 in DNA: TGTGCCAGCAGTGGCCTGGGACAAACAACTAATGAAAAACTGTTTTTT. The chain uses TRBV2 and TRBJ1-4; D is possibly TRBD1 (6 bases). The CDR3 runs 16 residues. V was cut by 4 bases and J by 0 bases, with 12 bases left in between. From germline, CDR1 is SNHLY and CDR2 FYNNEI.

With regard to this clone: Other nucleotide sequences in the sample specify the same CDR3. The V and J genes are TRBV28 and TRBJ1-5; 7 nucleotides match TRBD1. Trimming removed 6 bases from V and 7 bases from J; junction bases left unmatched: 6. Germline V lookup: CDR1 MDHEN, CDR2 SYDVKM. This CDR3 contains 13 residues. Here the CDR3 DNA reads TGTGCCAGCAGAGAGGGGGCCGGGCAGCCCCAGCATTTT. Translated, it gives CASREGAGQPQHF.

The V gene is TRBV9, the J gene TRBJ2-1; TRBD1 aligns across 11 bases. V lost 7 bases, J lost 3 bases, and 3 bases stayed unmatched. Germline V lookup: CDR1 SGDLS, CDR2 YYNGEE. The CDR3 is made up of 14 amino acids. Here the CDR3 DNA reads TGTGCCAGCCGCGGGACAGGGGGCTACAATGAGCAGTTCTTC. It is translated as CASRGTGGYNEQFF.

The V gene is TRBV7-6, the J gene TRBJ1-3; 8 bases fit TRBD1. Germline V lookup: CDR1 SGHVS, CDR2 FNYEAQ. V lost 5 bases to trimming and J lost 2 bases; unmatched junction nucleotides: 5. The CDR3 covers 15 residues. CDR3 loop: CASSPGQGAGNTIYF. In nucleotides, the CDR3 is TGTGCCAGCAGCCCAGGACAGGGAGCTGGAAACACCATATATTTT. The variable domain in full, completed from reference TRBV7-6 and TRBJ1-3, reads GAGVSQSPRYKVTKRGQDVALRCDPISGHVSLYWYRQALGQGPEFLTYFNYEAQQDKSGLPNDRFSAERPEGSISTLTIQRTEQRDSAMYRCASSPGQGAGNTIYFGEGSWLTVV.

The chain is built from TRBV28 and TRBJ1-3; 8 bases align to TRBD1. Trimming cost V 3 bases and J 4 bases; bases outside gene matches: 2. The CDR3 is 14 residues long. Germline values: CDR1 MDHEN, CDR2 SYDVKM. The CDR3 nucleotides read TGTGCCAGCAGTTTCGCAGGGGGCGGAAACACCATATATTTT. Translated: CASSFAGGGNTIYF.

The chain recombines TRBV6-1 with TRBJ1-5, with 8 bases that match TRBD1. The trim removed 6 bases at V and 2 bases at J, leaving 3 bases unmatched. CDR3 length equals 14 residues. CDR1 is MNHNS and CDR2 is SASEGT in the germline V gene. Here the CDR3 DNA reads TGTGCCAGCAGCCAGGGGGCTGGCAATCAGCCCCAGCATTTT. This sequence encodes CASSQGAGNQPQHF.

This sequence joins TRBV6-1 and TRBJ2-7, with 8 bases matching TRBD2. The J segment lost 3 bases and the V segment lost 2 bases, leaving 12 bases of the junction unmatched. The CDR3 contains 17 residues. Germline V gives CDR1 MNHNS, CDR2 SASEGT. DNA of the CDR3: TGTGCCAGCAGTGAAAGTCTTGCCGGGGGGGTCTACTACGAGCAGTACTTC. Its translation: CASSESLAGGVYYEQYF.